This T cell receptor (beta chain) was sequenced during a study of T cell responses to AZD1222 COVID-19 vaccine. Only in-frame clones appear in the TCRdb table, and some are missing; sequencing was by immunoSEQ multiplex PCR. The sample has 95,000 to 150,000 clones, around 92% seen once; the top ten hold about 8%. Study outcomes and limitations: There were mostly white British donors and more females than males, and clonal diversity was possibly underestimated. Seropositivity was recorded at baseline in only six AZD1222 recipients.

The CDR3 covers 15 residues. Trimming took off 5 bases at V and 0 bases at J, with 11 bases between the two ends. Germline CDR1 and CDR2: MNHEY and SVGAGI. Regarding this clone: Antigen: not known.

This specimen was peripheral blood, taken 28 days after the second AZD1222 dose. The clonotype was recovered from an adult who received the AZD1222 COVID-19 vaccine. J is TRBJ1-3 and V is TRBV6-5; TRBD1 is a possible D gene (5 bases). The CDR3 coding sequence is TGTGCCAGCAGTAGGGGCGGCAACTCTGGAAACACCATATATTTT. Protein: CASSRGGNSGNTIYF.